The next 31 T cell receptor beta chains were all read from a single sample in a study of early T cells in non-severe SARS-CoV-2 infection. TCRdb re-called the 5' RACE reads through MiXCR, storing one row per CDR3 protein. The top ten hold about 10% of the sample, which has nearly 55,000 distinct CDR3 sequences, roughly 8% seen once. This specimen consisted of whole blood, obtained at baseline. All receptors derive from an adult who was a healthcare worker with PCR-confirmed SARS-CoV-2 infection or an uninfected control (not recorded which).

This clonotype was detected many times. The chain couples TRBV12-3 or TRBV12-4 to TRBJ1-1; 7 bases line up with TRBD1. Trimming removed 0 bases from V and 0 bases from J; junction bases left unmatched: 4. The CDR3 extends over 16 amino acids. The CDR3 sequence: CASSLALRGLNTEAFF. The CDR3 DNA reads as TGTGCCAGCAGTTTAGCGCTAAGGGGGCTGAACACTGAAGCTTTCTTT.

The chain links TRBV5-1 to TRBJ2-3; D uncertain. Germline assignment: CDR1 SGHRS and CDR2 YFSETQ. The CDR3 has 16 residues. V lost 0 bases and J 5 bases, leaving 16 bases between the germline ends. CDR3 loop: CASSLAVSGPGDTQYF. Here the CDR3 DNA reads TGCGCCAGCAGCTTGGCCGTATCTGGGCCTGGAGATACGCAGTATTTT.

This clonotype was picked up many times. The chain has TRBV25-1 and TRBJ2-7, with D possibly TRBD2 on 5 matching bases. Germline V gene sequence: CDR1 MGHDK, CDR2 SYGVNS. V lost 3 bases to trimming and J lost 2 bases, with 11 bases between them. The CDR3 runs 14 residues. The CDR3 region has the DNA TGTGCCAGCAGTGAGGAGGACGGAGCCTACGAGCAGTACTTC. Translated, it gives CASSEEDGAYEQYF.

In its sample, this clonotype was seen many times. The chain combines TRBV28 with TRBJ1-2; TRBD1 might be the D (5 bases). Germline CDR1 is MDHEN and CDR2 is SYDVKM. Trimming pared 2 bases from V and 0 bases from J, leaving 19 bases between. The length of the CDR3 is 18 residues. CDR3 nucleotides: TGTGCCAGCAGTTTAGCCCCCCCAACAGGAGGGGCTAACTATGGCTACACCTTC. As protein: CASSLAPPTGGANYGYTF.

This clonotype occurred many times. The gene calls are TRBV18 and TRBJ2-3; TRBD2 agrees at 7 bases. The trim removed 2 bases at V and 5 bases at J, leaving 13 bases unmatched. Germline loops: CDR1 KGHSH, CDR2 LQKENI. This CDR3 region has 17 residues. In DNA, the CDR3 is TGTGCCAGCTCACCAGGGAGGGGAATGATCGGAGTAGATACGCAGTATTTT. It translates to CASSPGRGMIGVDTQYF.

This clonotype was found a few times. V gene TRBV27 combines with J gene TRBJ2-7; 9 nucleotides agree with TRBD2. J lost 0 bases, V lost 6 bases, and 6 bases had no gene match. The CDR3 totals 15 residues. The V gene's germline CDR1 is MNHEY and CDR2 SMNVEV (reference sequence). This chain's CDR3 is CASRLRLAASYEQYF. CDR3 bases: TGTGCCAGCAGACTCAGACTAGCGGCCTCCTACGAGCAGTACTTC.

The chain carries TRBV18 and TRBJ2-5; 7 bases are shared with TRBD1. This CDR3 comprises 14 residues. Trimming took 6 bases from V and 4 from J; bases not matched to a gene: 8. The germline V gene encodes CDR1 KGHSH and CDR2 LQKENI. In DNA, the CDR3 is TGTGCCAGCTCCCTCACAGGGGAGAGAGAGACCCAGTACTTC. Protein: CASSLTGERETQYF.

The chain combines TRBV4-3 with TRBJ2-7; 7 bases are shared with TRBD2. The trim removed 3 bases at V and 4 bases at J, leaving 15 bases unmatched. Germline loops: CDR1 LGHNA, CDR2 YSLEER. The CDR3 loop spans 17 amino acids. The chain's CDR3 is CASSHRAEREKYYEQYF. As DNA, the CDR3 is TGCGCCAGCAGCCACAGGGCGGAGCGGGAAAAATATTACGAGCAGTACTTC.

This clonotype was recorded many times. The rearrangement uses TRBV12-3 or TRBV12-4 and TRBJ2-5; perhaps TRBD2 as D (5 bases). Trimming cost V 3 bases and J 6 bases, with 14 bases left between them. The CDR3 is made up of 14 amino acids. The CDR3 DNA follows: TGTGCCAGCAGTTTCGAGGCCCGGGGTCAGACCCAGTACTTC. Protein sequence: CASSFEARGQTQYF.

This clonotype occurred a few times. The chain recombines TRBV27 with TRBJ2-7; 7 bases map to TRBD1. There are 16 residues in the CDR3. The germline CDR1 and CDR2 sequences are MNHEY and SMNVEV (reference sequence). After removal of 0 bases from V and 2 bases from J, the junction contained 7 bases not matched to a gene. This chain's CDR3 is CASSLSSGDRTYEQYF. CDR3 in DNA: TGTGCCAGCAGTTTATCGTCCGGGGACAGAACCTACGAGCAGTACTTC.

This clonotype was picked up a small number of times. This chain connects TRBV28 to TRBJ2-6; D might be TRBD2 (6 bases). Germline CDR1 MDHEN, CDR2 SYDVKM. The CDR3 is made up of 15 amino acids. The V end was cut by 7 bases, the J end by 0 bases, with 10 bases between. The CDR3 spells CASTTGGSGANVLTF. CDR3 bases: TGTGCCAGCACCACCGGGGGCTCTGGGGCCAACGTCCTGACTTTC.

The chain is built from TRBV3-2 and TRBJ2-2; TRBD2, the D gene given by the table, was not confirmed from the DNA. TRBV3-2 is a recognized pseudogene. The CDR3 runs 18 residues. CDR3 in amino acids: CASSPSPPWRMNTGELFF. The DNA for the CDR3 is TGTGCCAGCAGCCCCTCCCCTCCCTGGCGGATGAACACCGGGGAGCTGTTTTTT.

This clonotype was detected many times. The chain recombines TRBV3-1 with TRBJ1-6; 7 bases map to TRBD1. The CDR3 covers 13 residues. The J segment lost 5 bases and the V segment lost 8 bases, leaving 3 bases of the junction unmatched. In germline, CDR1 is LGHDT, CDR2 YNNKEL (reference sequence). The CDR3 spells CASSGQNNSPLHF. In DNA, the CDR3 is TGTGCCAGCTCGGGACAGAATAATTCACCCCTCCACTTT. The complete variable domain, with remaining parts taken from reference TRBV3-1 and TRBJ1-6, reads DTAVSQTPKYLVTQMGNDKSIKCEQNLGHDTMYWYKQDSKKFLKIMFSYNNKELIINETVPNRFSPKSPDKAHLNLHINSLELGDSAVYFCASSGQNNSPLHFGNGTRLTVT.

This clonotype was counted at least ten times. The J gene is TRBJ2-3, the V gene TRBV11-2, with D possibly matching TRBD1 (5 bases). The CDR3 loop spans 16 amino acids. V shed 5 bases and J shed 2 bases, with 17 bases lying between them. The germline V gene encodes CDR1 SGHAT and CDR2 FQNNGV. The CDR3 DNA sequence: TGTGCCAGCAGCCCCCGGACATCCGCTCACACAGATACGCAGTATTTT. Translating gives CASSPRTSAHTDTQYF.

This clonotype was observed many times. The rearrangement links TRBV20-1 to TRBJ2-3; 7 bases are shared with TRBD1. Trimming cost V 1 base and J 4 bases; bases outside gene matches: 8. Germline V gene lookup returns CDR1 DFQATT and CDR2 SNEGSKA (reference sequence). There are 15 residues in the CDR3. CDR3 in amino acids: CSARAAGGPADTQYF. In DNA, the CDR3 is TGCAGTGCTAGAGCCGCAGGGGGACCTGCAGATACGCAGTATTTT.

This clonotype was found a few times. The chain carries TRBV6-5 and TRBJ2-7, with a tentative D call TRBD1 (6 bases). Germline CDR1 and CDR2: MNHEY and SVGAGI. V lost 2 bases and J 6 bases, leaving 11 bases between the germline ends. The CDR3 is 13 amino acids. Here the CDR3 reads CASSYPGTSEQYF. DNA for the CDR3: TGTGCCAGCAGTTACCCCGGGACATCCGAGCAGTACTTC.

This clonotype has at least ten counts. This rearrangement joins TRBV28 to TRBJ2-3, with 9 nucleotides matching TRBD1. CDR1 is MDHEN, CDR2 SYDVKM, per germline. CDR3 size: 16 residues. V was pared by 5 bases and J by 3 bases, with 9 bases of the junction left unmatched. DNA for the CDR3: TGTGCCAGCAGTGAACCGGGACAGGGTCTAACAGATACGCAGTATTTT. Amino acids: CASSEPGQGLTDTQYF.

Only a few counts were recorded for this clonotype. The CDR3, as DNA: TGTGCCAGCGGGAGAACCTACGAGCAGTACTTC. It encodes CASGRTYEQYF. The V and J genes are TRBV3-1 and TRBJ2-7; possibly TRBD2 for D (5 bases). Looked up from germline, CDR1 is LGHDT and CDR2 is YNNKEL (reference sequence). Trimming shortened V by 8 bases and J by 2 bases, and 7 bases separated the two germline ends. This CDR3 has 11 residues.

This clonotype was picked up a small number of times. The chain recombines TRBV9 with TRBJ2-1, with TRBD2 matching over 8 bases. The germline V gene has CDR1 SGDLS and CDR2 YYNGEE. Germline trimming cut 0 bases from V and 1 base from J; bases unmatched to any gene: 0. The CDR3 contains 15 residues. The CDR3 DNA is TGTGCCAGCAGCGTAGGACTAGCGTCCTACAATGAGCAGTTCTTC. This translates into CASSVGLASYNEQFF.

This chain joins TRBV13 and TRBJ2-3; no definite D call. The V end lost 1 base, the J end lost 9 bases, and 8 bases lay between the germline ends. Germline V gene lookup returns CDR1 PRHDT and CDR2 FYEKMQ (reference sequence). CDR3 length equals 12 residues. DNA for the CDR3: TGTGCCAGCAGCTTAGTGGACGCAACGCAGTATTTT. Residues: CASSLVDATQYF.

The CDR3 protein is CASSRAGANTGELFF. The CDR3 DNA sequence: TGCGCCAGCAGCCGAGCGGGGGCGAACACCGGGGAGCTGTTTTTT. The rearrangement uses TRBV5-1 and TRBJ2-2; 8 bases fit TRBD2. CDR1 SGHRS and CDR2 YFSETQ come from the germline V gene. This CDR3 is built from 15 residues. V shed 4 bases, J shed 0 bases, and the junction held 2 bases outside the gene matches.

Many counts were recorded for this clonotype. V is TRBV19 and J is TRBJ2-5; tentative D call: TRBD1 (6 bases). Trimming took 5 bases from V and 5 from J, leaving 30 bases between them. This CDR3 has 19 amino acids. Germline V gene data show CDR1 as LNHDA and CDR2 as SQIVND (reference sequence). Here the CDR3 DNA reads TGTGCCAGTAGTCCAAGAGGGGGACACTCGACGGGCGTCGGGGAGACCCAGTACTTC. Its protein is CASSPRGGHSTGVGETQYF.

Many counts were recorded for this clonotype. The V and J genes are TRBV11-2 and TRBJ2-1, with 7 bases aligning to TRBD1. This CDR3 comprises 15 residues. The V and J ends lost 5 bases and 0 bases, in that order; junction bases with no gene match: 4. The germline CDR1 and CDR2 sequences are SGHAT and FQNNGV. In nucleotides, the CDR3 is TGTGCCAGCAGCCGAGGGGGCAGCTCCTACAATGAGCAGTTCTTC. This sequence encodes CASSRGGSSYNEQFF.

This chain joins TRBV27 and TRBJ2-7; the match to TRBD1 covers 7 bases. J lost 2 bases, V lost 8 bases, and 6 bases had no gene match. The CDR3 is 13 residues long. From germline, CDR1 is MNHEY and CDR2 SMNVEV (reference sequence). CDR3 loop: CASGETGPYEQYF. In DNA, the CDR3 is TGTGCCAGCGGGGAGACAGGGCCCTACGAGCAGTACTTC.

This clonotype was observed at least ten times. The genes are TRBV7-8 and TRBJ2-1; no definite D call. Germline V gene sequence: CDR1 SGHVS, CDR2 FQNEAQ. The CDR3 runs 11 residues. V lost 4 bases and J 10 bases, leaving 8 bases between the germline ends. DNA for the CDR3: TGTGCCAGCAGCTCCGTTATGGAGCAGTTCTTC. Translating gives CASSSVMEQFF.

This clonotype has just a few counts. The V and J genes are TRBV20-1 and TRBJ2-1; 13 bases align to TRBD2. The CDR3 totals 21 residues. The ends lost 5 bases at V and 1 base at J; junction bases unmatched: 20. Germline V lookup: CDR1 DFQATT, CDR2 SNEGSKA (reference sequence). The CDR3 DNA reads TGCAGTGCTTCCCCTTACAGGGTGTCCGGACTAGCGGGAGAGTCCTACAATGAGCAGTTCTTC. This translates into CSASPYRVSGLAGESYNEQFF.

This clonotype was seen at least ten times. The CDR3, as DNA: TGTGCCAGCAGATTAAGCGGGAGCTTCACCGGGGAGCTGTTTTTT. Protein sequence: CASRLSGSFTGELFF. The chain uses TRBV28 and TRBJ2-2; 8 bases are a match to TRBD2. CDR3 length: 15 amino acids. V trimming: 6 bases; J trimming: 4 bases; junction bases outside the gene matches: 7. The germline CDR1 and CDR2 sequences are MDHEN and SYDVKM.

The chain joins TRBV6-5 to TRBJ2-1; possibly TRBD2 for D (6 bases). This CDR3 comprises 14 residues. Germline V gene data show CDR1 as MNHEY and CDR2 as SVGAGI. Trimming took off 5 bases at V and 8 bases at J, with 16 bases between the two ends. The CDR3 bases are TGTGCCAGCAGTCGTCCTCCCTCGGGGGATGAGCAGTTCTTC. Protein sequence: CASSRPPSGDEQFF.

This clonotype occurred many times. This chain connects TRBV27 to TRBJ2-7, with TRBD2 matching over 7 bases. After removal of 3 bases from V and 1 base from J, the junction contained 6 bases not matched to a gene. The CDR3 is made up of 15 amino acids. CDR1 and CDR2 (germline): MNHEY, SMNVEV (reference sequence). CDR3 DNA sequence: TGTGCCAGCAGTTTTGCTAGCGGTAGTTCCTACGAGCAGTACTTC. Its protein is CASSFASGSSYEQYF.

The chain carries TRBV18 and TRBJ1-5; TRBD1 is a possible D gene (5 bases). The CDR3 runs to 13 residues. V was shortened by 3 bases and J by 4 bases, with 7 bases between the two germline ends. Germline lookup yields CDR1 KGHSH and CDR2 LQKENI. Here the CDR3 reads CASSPDRNQPQHF. The CDR3 DNA follows: TGTGCCAGCTCACCCGACAGAAATCAGCCCCAGCATTTT.

The chain links TRBV7-9 to TRBJ1-1; 7 positions agree with TRBD1. CDR1 is SEHNR, CDR2 FQNEAQ, per germline (reference sequence). The CDR3 is 14 residues long. V lost 1 base, J lost 5 bases, and 4 bases stayed unmatched. This CDR3 is CASSLGDSLTEAFF. In nucleotides, the CDR3 is TGTGCCAGCAGCTTAGGGGACAGTCTAACTGAAGCTTTCTTT.